Shown below are 21 T cell receptor beta chains from a single sample sequenced in a study of blood T cell repertoires in COVID-19. Sequenced by immunoSEQ multiplex PCR; TCRdb stores in-frame clones only, minus some. The sample lists some 150,000 clones, roughly 80% occurring once. The specimen sequenced was peripheral blood. These TCRs come from a man aged 60 to 69 with acute or convalescent COVID-19.

The chain couples TRBV24-1 to TRBJ1-1; 7 bases fit TRBD1. The J segment lost 1 base and the V segment lost 11 bases, leaving 6 bases of the junction unmatched. CDR3 length: 13 residues. Germline V CDR1 and CDR2: KGHDR, SFDVKD. The CDR3 region has the DNA TGTGCCATTACACAGGGGTCGAACACTGAAGCTTTCTTT. Encoded protein: CAITQGSNTEAFF.

This chain links TRBV25-1 with TRBJ1-4; weak D call: TRBD1 (6 bases). V was cut by 7 bases and J by 10 bases, with 19 bases left in between. Germline V gene data show CDR1 as MGHDK and CDR2 as SYGVNS. This CDR3 is built from 14 residues. CDR3 amino acids: CASTEGGRLGKLFF. The CDR3 DNA sequence: TGTGCCAGCACCGAGGGGGGGAGGTTAGGAAAACTGTTTTTT.

This clone has just a few counts. V usage is TRBV9 and J usage is TRBJ1-1; no reliable D call. Between the trimmed V and J ends, which lost 0 bases and 4 bases, there was a span of 7 bases. Germline CDR1 SGDLS, CDR2 YYNGEE. This CDR3 contains 13 residues. CDR3 sequence (DNA): TGTGCCAGCAGCGTAGTTACGGGCACTGAAGCTTTCTTT. Protein product: CASSVVTGTEAFF.

This chain links TRBV5-1 with TRBJ2-5, with TRBD1 matching over 8 bases. The V segment lost 4 bases and the J segment 0 bases; nucleotides outside the gene matches: 5. The CDR3 runs to 15 residues. Germline assignment: CDR1 SGHRS and CDR2 YFSETQ. CDR3 nucleotides: TGCGCCAGCAGCCGACAGGGGTCGTACCAAGAGACCCAGTACTTC. Translated: CASSRQGSYQETQYF.

The rearrangement links TRBV14 to TRBJ2-7; D perhaps matches TRBD1 (6 bases). The CDR3 has 15 amino acids. V was pared by 4 bases and J by 6 bases, with 19 bases between. Germline V CDR1 and CDR2: SGHDN, FVKESK. CDR3 amino acids: CASSLRTRQVFEQYF. In DNA, the CDR3 is TGTGCCAGCAGCCTAAGGACCCGACAGGTCTTCGAGCAGTACTTC.

This clone was counted between two and nine times. The chain is built from TRBV15 and TRBJ1-2; 8 bases map to TRBD1. Germline V gene data show CDR1 as LNHNV and CDR2 as YYDKDF (reference sequence). J gave up 2 bases and V 1 base, and 9 bases lay outside the gene matches. The CDR3 loop spans 17 amino acids. The chain's CDR3 is CATSRGRDRWENYGYTF. The CDR3 DNA is TGTGCCACCAGCAGAGGAAGGGACAGGTGGGAAAACTATGGCTACACCTTC.

J is TRBJ1-5 and V is TRBV6-2 or TRBV6-3, with TRBD1 as a possible D gene (6 bases). Germline-derived CDR1 and CDR2 are MNHEY and SVGEGT. Trimming stripped 0 bases from V and 6 bases from J, with 12 bases between. The CDR3 extends over 15 amino acids. The CDR3 sequence: CASSYSMGAGQPQHF. The CDR3 nucleotides are TGTGCCAGCAGTTACTCGATGGGGGCGGGTCAGCCCCAGCATTTT.

The gene calls are TRBV10-3 and TRBJ1-4; D uncertain. V lost 3 bases, J lost 5 bases, and 7 bases lay in between. The germline V gene encodes CDR1 ENHRY and CDR2 SYGVKD. This CDR3 has 13 residues. The CDR3 region is CAISDPRNEKLFF. DNA of the CDR3: TGTGCCATCAGTGATCCCAGAAATGAAAAACTGTTTTTT.

The sample holds one count of this clone. The V gene is TRBV6-6, the J gene TRBJ1-4; D unresolved. Trimming pared 6 bases from V and 7 bases from J, leaving 15 bases between. CDR1 is MNHNY, CDR2 SVGAGI, per germline (reference sequence). This CDR3 is 14 amino acids long. In DNA form, the CDR3 reads TGTGCCAGCAGCACACCTTCCGGGAGTGAAAAACTGTTTTTT. It specifies CASSTPSGSEKLFF.

This clone showed up just a few times. V and J are TRBV21-1 and TRBJ1-2; the D segment call TRBD1 is taken from the table without a DNA check. TRBV21-1 is given as a pseudogene. This CDR3 is built from 14 residues. The CDR3: CASSPYITNYGYTF. CDR3 in DNA: TGTGCCAGCTCACCGTACATTACTAACTATGGCTACACCTTC.

The V call is TRBV18, the J call TRBJ2-5, with D possibly matching TRBD1 (5 bases). This CDR3 is built from 15 residues. Germline CDR1 and CDR2: KGHSH and LQKENI. V dropped 3 bases and J dropped 5 bases, with 16 bases sitting between them. The CDR3 loop is CASSPNTGPGETQYF. The CDR3 DNA sequence: TGTGCCAGCTCACCTAATACAGGACCCGGGGAGACCCAGTACTTC.

J is TRBJ2-5 and V is TRBV7-2; tentative D call: TRBD1 (5 bases). Germline V gene sequence: CDR1 SGHTA, CDR2 FQGNSA. The CDR3 totals 15 residues. Trimming took off 2 bases at V and 5 bases at J, with 15 bases between the two ends. The CDR3, as DNA: TGTGCCAGCAGCTTACTAGGGGCCCCCCGGGAGACCCAGTACTTC. The encoded protein is CASSLLGAPRETQYF.

The chain combines TRBV6-6 with TRBJ1-3; TRBD1 aligns across 7 bases. Unmatched junction bases numbered 6, after V lost 1 base and J lost 6 bases. Germline values: CDR1 MNHNY, CDR2 SVGAGI (reference sequence). The CDR3 is 15 residues long. CDR3 DNA sequence: TGTGCCAGCAGTTACTTAGGGGGCGCGAAAAACACCATATATTTT. This codes for CASSYLGGAKNTIYF.

V gene TRBV9 combines with J gene TRBJ2-2, with unresolved D. Germline CDR1 and CDR2: SGDLS and YYNGEE. The CDR3 is 14 residues long. Between the trimmed V and J ends, which lost 0 bases and 4 bases, there was a span of 7 bases. CDR3 amino acids: CASSVGGSTGELFF. As DNA, the CDR3 is TGTGCCAGCAGCGTAGGAGGTAGCACCGGGGAGCTGTTTTTT. The full variable domain, rest sourced from reference TRBV9 and TRBJ2-2, is DSGVTQTPKHLITATGQRVTLRCSPRSGDLSVYWYQQSLDQGLQFLIQYYNGEERAKGNILERFSAQQFPDLHSELNLSSLELGDSALYFCASSVGGSTGELFFGEGSRLTVL.

V and J are TRBV27 and TRBJ1-5; tentative D call: TRBD1 (5 bases). This CDR3 is built from 14 residues. V lost 2 bases and J lost 8, with 13 bases in between. CDR1 is MNHEY, CDR2 SMNVEV, per germline (reference sequence). The CDR3 coding sequence is TGTGCCAGCAGTTTACAGGGAGGTGGTAAGCCCCAGCATTTT. Protein product: CASSLQGGGKPQHF.

The sample holds a few counts of this clone. The CDR3 loop reads CASSGGGVRNTEAFF. The CDR3 nucleotides read TGCGCCAGCTCAGGGGGCGGGGTTAGGAACACTGAAGCTTTCTTT. The chain is built from TRBV23-1 and TRBJ1-1; 8 bases are a match to TRBD1. TRBV23-1 is designated an ORF whose function remains uncertain. The CDR3 loop spans 15 amino acids. With 8 bases clipped from V and 1 base from J, the junction kept 9 bases outside the gene matches.

This sequence joins TRBV27 and TRBJ1-2, with 7 bases fitting TRBD1. V gave up 3 bases and J gave up 8 bases; unmatched junction bases: 12. CDR3 length equals 15 residues. Germline lookup yields CDR1 MNHEY and CDR2 SMNVEV (reference sequence). As DNA, the CDR3 is TGTGCCAGCAGTTTTCTTCCGGCAGGGGGAGGAGGCTACACCTTC. Amino acids: CASSFLPAGGGGYTF.

The genes are TRBV5-4 and TRBJ2-1, with D unresolved. CDR1 is SGHNT, CDR2 YYREEE, per germline (reference sequence). The length of the CDR3 is 15 residues. The V gene lost 0 bases and the J gene lost 0 bases, with 7 bases spanning the gap. The CDR3 loop is CASSLGANSYNEQFF. The CDR3, as DNA: TGTGCCAGCAGCTTGGGGGCCAACTCCTACAATGAGCAGTTCTTC. The complete variable domain, with remaining parts taken from reference TRBV5-4 and TRBJ2-1, reads ETGVTQSPTHLIKTRGQQVTLRCSSQSGHNTVSWYQQALGQGPQFIFQYYREEENGRGNFPPRFSGLQFPNYSSELNVNALELDDSALYLCASSLGANSYNEQFFGPGTRLTVL.

The chain recombines TRBV7-9 with TRBJ2-4; maybe TRBD2 (6 bases). Germline CDR1 is SEHNR and CDR2 is FQNEAQ (reference sequence). The CDR3 contains 15 residues. V lost 5 bases to trimming and J lost 8 bases, with 19 bases between them. CDR3 protein: CASSPIWGVGDIQYF. CDR3 nucleotides: TGTGCCAGCAGCCCCATATGGGGGGTGGGGGACATTCAGTACTTC.

This CDR3 reads CASSIESNPSPGGWTEAFF. CDR3 bases: TGTGCCAGTAGTATTGAATCAAACCCCAGTCCAGGGGGCTGGACTGAAGCTTTCTTT. The chain employs TRBV19 and TRBJ1-1; 8 bases are shared with TRBD1. The CDR3 is 19 amino acids. Germline V lookup: CDR1 LNHDA, CDR2 SQIVND (reference sequence). Germline trimming cut 3 bases from V and 5 bases from J; bases unmatched to any gene: 20.

The chain recombines TRBV5-8 with TRBJ2-5; 9 nucleotides align to TRBD1. J gave up 4 bases and V 3 bases, and 4 bases lay outside the gene matches. The CDR3 is 14 residues long. Germline V CDR1 and CDR2: SGHTS, YDEGEE. CDR3 amino acids: CASSSTGGSETQYF. For the CDR3, the DNA is TGTGCCAGCAGCTCAACAGGGGGCTCAGAGACCCAGTACTTC.